Presented here are 17 T cell receptor beta chains from one specimen sequenced in a study of regulatory T cells in long-lasting Graves disease. This sample's time point: persistent/refractory GD, antithyroid drugs over 5 years with positive TRAb. PBMC RNA was the source of the TCR library. Combining iRepertoire HTBI primers with Arm-PCR of CDR3 regions, the authors built TCR beta libraries. MiXCR, applied by TCRdb to the multiplex PCR reads, yields one record per CDR3 protein. The sample has about half a million distinct CDR3 sequences; around a fifth are singletons. The sample here was peripheral blood mononuclear cells (PBMCs), taken when the disease was refractory, from a patient treated with antithyroid drugs. Receptors originate from a female donor with Graves disease.

The rearrangement uses TRBV19 and TRBJ1-1, with unresolved D. The CDR3 extends over 14 amino acids. Germline CDR1 and CDR2: LNHDA and SQIVND (reference sequence). The V and J ends lost 5 bases and 5 bases respectively, with 15 bases between them. In DNA, the CDR3 is TGTGCCAGTAGTGCCGCCCGACGGGGAACTGAAGCTTTCTTT. Translating gives CASSAARRGTEAFF.

The sample holds one count of this clonotype. V is TRBV18 and J is TRBJ1-6; D call uncertain. Trimming shortened V by 2 bases and J by 12 bases, and 8 bases separated the two germline ends. Per germline, CDR1 KGHSH and CDR2 LQKENI. The CDR3 totals 12 residues. The CDR3: CASSPEYLPLHF. The CDR3 nucleotides read TGTGCCAGCTCACCAGAGTATTTACCCCTCCACTTT.

This clonotype has a count of ten or more. The chain couples TRBV7-9 to TRBJ1-1; 9 nucleotides line up with TRBD1. Looked up from germline, CDR1 is SEHNR and CDR2 is FQNEAQ (reference sequence). The J segment lost 7 bases and the V segment lost 5 bases, leaving 8 bases of the junction unmatched. This CDR3 has 14 amino acids. This CDR3 is CASSTRQGVNEAFF. The CDR3 nucleotides read TGTGCCAGCAGCACCCGACAGGGGGTGAATGAAGCTTTCTTT.

On this clonotype: This may arise from a read error, as a much more abundant clone is one base away. This likely comes from a read error, as the CDR3 has no conserved phenylalanine or tryptophan at its end. The chain recombines TRBV2 with TRBJ1-1, with unresolved D. The CDR3 runs 13 residues. Germline V gene data show CDR1 as SNHLY and CDR2 as FYNNEI. With 0 bases removed from V and 5 bases from J, the gap between germline ends came to 7 bases. The CDR3 loop is CASSEAWATEAFS. In nucleotides, the CDR3 is TGTGCCAGCAGTGAAGCTTGGGCAACTGAAGCTTTCTCT.

This clonotype occurred many times. The rearrangement uses TRBV28 and TRBJ1-1; 9 positions match TRBD1. Germline V CDR1 and CDR2: MDHEN, SYDVKM. The CDR3 loop spans 13 amino acids. Trimming at V came to 8 bases and at J to 4 bases, leaving 5 bases not matched to a gene. CDR3 protein: CASFDRGTTEAFF. As DNA, the CDR3 is TGTGCCAGCTTCGACAGGGGGACCACTGAAGCTTTCTTT.

J is TRBJ1-5 and V is TRBV19, with D possibly being TRBD1 (5 bases). V was pared by 7 bases and J by 2 bases, with 15 bases between. The CDR3 length is 15 residues. Germline V lookup: CDR1 LNHDA, CDR2 SQIVND (reference sequence). CDR3 bases: TGTGCCAGTACCTCATGGGGGGAAGGCAATCAGCCCCAGCATTTT. This encodes CASTSWGEGNQPQHF.

V gene TRBV10-2 combines with J gene TRBJ2-6, with 7 bases aligning to TRBD1. The CDR3 sequence is 17 residues long. The junction had 13 bases not matched to a gene; V was cut back by 9 bases and J by 2 bases. The germline V gene has CDR1 WSHSY and CDR2 SAAADI. The CDR3 DNA reads as TGCGCCAGTACCAGGGGGTCGGCTTCAGCTGGGGCCAACGTCCTGACTTTC. Translating it yields CASTRGSASAGANVLTF.

This clonotype has ten or more counts. The J gene is TRBJ1-1, the V gene TRBV7-2; D is unclear. V was clipped by 10 bases and J by 1 base, with 13 bases between them. Per germline, CDR1 SGHTA and CDR2 FQGNSA. The CDR3 consists of 13 residues. The CDR3 sequence is CATSSTRNTEAFF. The CDR3, as DNA: TGTGCCACCTCATCCACGCGGAACACTGAAGCTTTCTTT.

The rearrangement links TRBV6-1 to TRBJ1-5, with a possible D match to TRBD1 (6 bases). Germline CDR1 reads MNHNS; CDR2 reads SASEGT. Trimming removed 7 bases at V and 3 bases at J, with 16 bases between. This CDR3 has 15 amino acids. The CDR3 loop reads CASTTGWGPNQPQHF. The CDR3 coding sequence is TGTGCCAGCACCACAGGGTGGGGTCCCAATCAGCCCCAGCATTTT.

The genes are TRBV5-4 and TRBJ2-7; D may match TRBD1 or TRBD2 (6 bases each). This CDR3 has 14 residues. Between the trimmed V and J ends, which lost 2 bases and 9 bases, there was a span of 18 bases. The germline V gene encodes CDR1 SGHNT and CDR2 YYREEE (reference sequence). The CDR3 nucleotides read TGTGCCAGCAGCTTCGAGGGAGGACAGCTGGGGCAGTACTTC. Amino acid sequence: CASSFEGGQLGQYF.

This clonotype has at least ten counts. The chain combines TRBV5-1 with TRBJ2-7, with 8 nucleotides matching TRBD1. The V and J ends lost 3 bases and 3 bases, in that order; junction bases with no gene match: 8. CDR3 length: 15 amino acids. In germline, CDR1 is SGHRS, CDR2 YFSETQ. CDR3 nucleotide sequence: TGCGCCAGCAGCTCCTCACACACAGGGGGCTACGAGCAGTACTTC. Protein product: CASSSSHTGGYEQYF. Full variable domain (missing parts from reference TRBV5-1 and TRBJ2-7): KAGVTQTPRYLIKTRGQQVTLSCSPISGHRSVSWYQQTPGQGLQFLFEYFSETQRNKGNFPGRFSGRQFSNSRSEMNVSTLELGDSALYLCASSSSHTGGYEQYFGPGTRLTVT.

The chain is built from TRBV11-2 and TRBJ2-6; 7 bases align to TRBD1. Germline CDR1 is SGHAT and CDR2 is FQNNGV. This CDR3 is 18 amino acids long. V lost 5 bases, J lost 0 bases, and 10 bases stayed unmatched. CDR3 DNA sequence: TGTGCCAGCAGCCCCCGAGGGACAGCCGGCTCTGGGGCCAACGTCCTGACTTTC. Its translation: CASSPRGTAGSGANVLTF.

This chain joins TRBV6-5 and TRBJ2-3, with a tentative D call TRBD2 (5 bases). Deletions cut 0 bases from V and 1 base from J, with 11 bases between. The CDR3 has 16 residues. CDR1 MNHEY and CDR2 SVGAGI come from the germline V gene. CDR3 sequence: CASSYSSGLRTDTQYF. CDR3 DNA sequence: TGTGCCAGCAGTTACTCTTCAGGACTGCGCACAGATACGCAGTATTTT.

The chain uses TRBV11-2 and TRBJ2-2; TRBD1 matches 11 bases. The CDR3 extends over 16 amino acids. V lost 4 bases and J lost 5; bases outside the gene matches: 6. From germline, CDR1 is SGHAT and CDR2 FQNNGV. CDR3 protein: CASSSRDRGGTGELFF. CDR3 sequence (DNA): TGTGCCAGCAGCTCGAGGGACAGGGGGGGTACCGGGGAGCTGTTTTTT.

In regard to this clonotype: This may stem from a read error, because a much larger clone lies one nucleotide away. The V gene is TRBV28, the J gene TRBJ2-2; 9 nucleotides line up with TRBD1. The CDR3 extends over 15 amino acids. Germline V gene sequence: CDR1 MDHEN, CDR2 SYDVKM. CDR3 residues: CAGSHTGGGTGELFF. DNA of the CDR3: TGTGCCGGCAGTCATACAGGGGGCGGCACCGGGGAGCTGTTTTTT.

This clonotype was seen more than once but under ten times. The chain couples TRBV28 to TRBJ2-2; TRBD1 agrees at 10 bases. The CDR3 runs to 15 residues. V lost 6 bases, J lost 5 bases, and 6 bases stayed unmatched. From germline, CDR1 is MDHEN and CDR2 SYDVKM. The chain's CDR3 is CASRPGTGETGELFF. For the CDR3, the DNA is TGTGCCAGCAGGCCTGGGACAGGGGAAACCGGGGAGCTGTTTTTT.

The V and J genes are TRBV5-1 and TRBJ1-4; a weak D match, TRBD1 (6 bases). The CDR3 is 14 amino acids. CDR1 SGHRS and CDR2 YFSETQ come from the germline V gene. V lost 4 bases to trimming and J lost 7 bases, with 14 bases between them. CDR3 amino acids: CASSMDSVSEKLFF. The CDR3 DNA follows: TGCGCCAGCAGCATGGACAGTGTCTCTGAAAAACTGTTTTTT.